This T cell receptor beta chain was sequenced during a study of radiotherapy plus CTLA-4 blockade in lung cancer. The study, taken as a whole, reports: TCR clones of tumor origin grew in blood after radiotherapy plus ipilimumab. Interferon-beta and early blood T cell clone dynamics reportedly predicted response best.

The study gave focal radiation plus ipilimumab CTLA-4 blockade to patients with chemo-refractory metastatic non-small-cell lung cancer. V trimming: 7 bases; J trimming: 2 bases; junction bases outside the gene matches: 1. The V gene's germline CDR1 is SQVTM and CDR2 ANQGSEA. The CDR3 is made up of 11 amino acids. The table came from immunoSEQ multiplex PCR; TCRdb's copy has only in-frame clones and leaves some out. The table lists 70,000 to 90,000 clones, around 79% of them singletons. Points on this clone: Its antigen is unknown.

The chain joins TRBV29-1 to TRBJ1-2; TRBD1 matches 7 bases. This TCR came from a human donor with non-small cell lung cancer whose response to radiotherapy plus ipilimumab could not be evaluated. Some clones in this sample may be carry-over from other donors' samples. The starting material was peripheral blood, obtained from a patient treated with radiotherapy plus ipilimumab. As DNA, the CDR3 is TGCAGCGCGGGACAGAACTATGGCTACACCTTC. Translation gives CSAGQNYGYTF.